This entry concerns a single TCR beta chain. The antigen is unknown. These data originate in a study of T-cell memory formation after mild COVID-19. Regarding the study as a whole: SARS-CoV-2 specificity of second-wave clones peaking day 37 was unconfirmed. Memory from before infection featured some responding clones, which suggests cross-reactive memory joined. Researchers report contracting CD4+ clones mostly in CM and EM, with CD8+ clones in EMRA. Day 15 to 85 contracting clones showed balanced CD4/CD8; day 15 to 37 expanders favored CD4+.

CDR3 length equals 15 residues. Trimming pared 6 bases from V and 2 bases from J, leaving 15 bases between. From germline, CDR1 is SGHRS and CDR2 YFSETQ. TCRdb itself ran the 5' RACE reads through MiXCR, one entry per CDR3 protein. The sample consists of approximately 400,000 distinct CDR3 sequences, more than 15% of them appearing once. This TCR was sampled from a man aged 18 to 35 who had mild COVID-19 (a few samples of this study predate the infection). Cell type and time point are not known. The chain joins TRBV5-1 to TRBJ1-5; the D gene is possibly TRBD1 (5 bases). The sample was PBMCs or a T cell subset sorted from them (not recorded which). The CDR3 protein is CASKKIQGGNQPQHF. CDR3 nucleotide sequence: TGCGCCAGCAAAAAAATTCAGGGTGGCAATCAGCCCCAGCATTTT.